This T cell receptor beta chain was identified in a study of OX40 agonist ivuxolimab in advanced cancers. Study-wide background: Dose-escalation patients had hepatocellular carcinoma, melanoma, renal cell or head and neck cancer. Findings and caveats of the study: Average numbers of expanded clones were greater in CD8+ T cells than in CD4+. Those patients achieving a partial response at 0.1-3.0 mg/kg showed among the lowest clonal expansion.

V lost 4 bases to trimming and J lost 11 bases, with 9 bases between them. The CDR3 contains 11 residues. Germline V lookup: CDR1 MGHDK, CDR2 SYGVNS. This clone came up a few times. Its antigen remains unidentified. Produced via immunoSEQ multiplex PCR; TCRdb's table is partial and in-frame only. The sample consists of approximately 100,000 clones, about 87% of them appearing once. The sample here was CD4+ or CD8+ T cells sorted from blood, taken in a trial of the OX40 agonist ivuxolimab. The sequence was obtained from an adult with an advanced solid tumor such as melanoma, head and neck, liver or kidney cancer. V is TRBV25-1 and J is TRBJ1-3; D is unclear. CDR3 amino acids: CASSAWEPIYF. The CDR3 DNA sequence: TGTGCCAGCAGTGCTTGGGAACCCATATATTTT.